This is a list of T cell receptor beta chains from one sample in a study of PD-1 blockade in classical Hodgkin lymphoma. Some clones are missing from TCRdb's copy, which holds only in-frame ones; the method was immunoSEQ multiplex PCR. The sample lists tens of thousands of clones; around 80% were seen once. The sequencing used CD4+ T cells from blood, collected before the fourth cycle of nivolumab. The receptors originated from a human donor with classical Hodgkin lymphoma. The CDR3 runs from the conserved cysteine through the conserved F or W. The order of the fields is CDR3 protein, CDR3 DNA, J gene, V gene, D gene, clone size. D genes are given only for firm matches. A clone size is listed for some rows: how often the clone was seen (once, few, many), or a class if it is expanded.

cdr3_aa: CASSLYTEAFF
cdr3_nt: TGTGCCAGCTCACTGTACACTGAAGCTTTCTTT
j_call: TRBJ1-1
v_call: TRBV18
d_call: -
clone_size: -

cdr3_aa: CASSEVRAETEAFF
cdr3_nt: TGTGCCAGCTCTGAGGTAAGAGCGGAGACTGAAGCTTTCTTT
j_call: TRBJ1-1
v_call: TRBV2
d_call: -
clone_size: few

cdr3_aa: CASSFPGSEQYF
cdr3_nt: TGTGCCAGCAGTTTCCCAGGGTCCGAGCAGTACTTC
j_call: TRBJ2-7
v_call: TRBV28
d_call: -
clone_size: -

cdr3_aa: CAITGGGDEAFF
cdr3_nt: TGTGCCATCACGGGAGGGGGTGATGAAGCTTTCTTT
j_call: TRBJ1-1
v_call: TRBV10-3
d_call: -
clone_size: -

cdr3_aa: CSVEDRRLATKETQYF
cdr3_nt: TGCAGCGTTGAAGATAGGAGACTAGCGACAAAAGAGACCCAGTACTTC
j_call: TRBJ2-5
v_call: TRBV29-1
d_call: TRBD2
clone_size: -

cdr3_aa: CASTEGVNTEAFF
cdr3_nt: TGTGCAAGCACAGAGGGCGTGAACACTGAAGCTTTCTTT
j_call: TRBJ1-1
v_call: TRBV2
d_call: -
clone_size: -

cdr3_aa: CASSVTYGVPGQETQYF
cdr3_nt: TGTGCCAGCAGCGTAACTTACGGAGTACCGGGCCAAGAGACCCAGTACTTC
j_call: TRBJ2-5
v_call: TRBV11-3
d_call: -
clone_size: -

cdr3_aa: CASSLQGSTEAFF
cdr3_nt: TGTGCCAGCAGCTTACAGGGCTCGACTGAAGCTTTCTTT
j_call: TRBJ1-1
v_call: TRBV7-2
d_call: -
clone_size: -

cdr3_aa: CASSSGQINEKLFF
cdr3_nt: TGTGCCAGCAGTTCGGGACAGATTAATGAAAAACTGTTTTTT
j_call: TRBJ1-4
v_call: TRBV27
d_call: TRBD1
clone_size: -

cdr3_aa: CASTTGLMETQYF
cdr3_nt: TGTGCCAGCACGACAGGGTTGATGGAGACCCAGTACTTC
j_call: TRBJ2-5
v_call: TRBV2
d_call: TRBD1
clone_size: few

cdr3_aa: CASSLTQVSPLHF
cdr3_nt: TGTGCCAGCAGCTTGACACAGGTTTCACCCCTCCACTTT
j_call: TRBJ1-6
v_call: TRBV7-9
d_call: -
clone_size: few

cdr3_aa: CASHPPRTTEAYEQYF
cdr3_nt: TGTGCAAGTCACCCACCTCGCACAACAGAGGCCTACGAGCAGTACTTC
j_call: TRBJ2-7
v_call: TRBV12-2
d_call: -
clone_size: -

cdr3_aa: CASSLSYTGVQPQHF
cdr3_nt: TGTGCCAGCAGTTTATCCTACACGGGAGTCCAGCCCCAGCATTTT
j_call: TRBJ1-5
v_call: TRBV27
d_call: -
clone_size: -

cdr3_aa: CASSASGATSYSTDTQYF
cdr3_nt: TGTGCCAGCTCAGCTAGCGGGGCGACTTCCTATAGCACAGATACGCAGTATTTT
j_call: TRBJ2-3
v_call: TRBV18
d_call: TRBD2
clone_size: -

cdr3_aa: CASSAIHGTDTQYF
cdr3_nt: TGTGCCAGCAGCGCCATACATGGCACAGATACGCAGTATTTT
j_call: TRBJ2-3
v_call: TRBV9
d_call: -
clone_size: -

cdr3_aa: CAWSTFNQPQHF
cdr3_nt: TGTGCCTGGAGCACCTTCAATCAGCCCCAGCATTTT
j_call: TRBJ1-5
v_call: TRBV30
d_call: -
clone_size: -

cdr3_aa: CASSPSGGPGETQYF
cdr3_nt: TGTGCCAGCAGTCCAAGCGGGGGGCCGGGGGAGACCCAGTACTTC
j_call: TRBJ2-5
v_call: TRBV7-2
d_call: TRBD2
clone_size: once

cdr3_aa: CASSRDRGKGGYTF
cdr3_nt: TGTGCCAGCAGCCGGGACAGGGGGAAAGGTGGCTACACCTTC
j_call: TRBJ1-2
v_call: TRBV7-2
d_call: TRBD1
clone_size: -

cdr3_aa: CASSLWGLAKNIQYF
cdr3_nt: TGTGCCAGCAGTTTATGGGGACTAGCCAAAAACATTCAGTACTTC
j_call: TRBJ2-4
v_call: TRBV28
d_call: -
clone_size: -

cdr3_aa: CASSPPETGFYNEQFF
cdr3_nt: TGTGCCAGCTCACCACCCGAGACAGGGTTTTACAATGAGCAGTTCTTC
j_call: TRBJ2-1
v_call: TRBV18
d_call: TRBD1
clone_size: -

cdr3_aa: CASSPSGGASGDTQYF
cdr3_nt: TGTGCCAGCAGCCCTAGCGGGGGGGCCTCGGGAGATACGCAGTATTTT
j_call: TRBJ2-3
v_call: TRBV9
d_call: TRBD2
clone_size: -

cdr3_aa: CASSKDQRASGYTF
cdr3_nt: TGTGCCAGTAGTAAAGATCAAAGGGCTTCTGGCTACACCTTC
j_call: TRBJ1-2
v_call: TRBV19
d_call: -
clone_size: -

cdr3_aa: CASSIVSRGGGLADKNIQYF
cdr3_nt: TGTGCCAGTAGTATCGTATCTCGAGGCGGGGGCCTGGCGGACAAAAACATTCAGTACTTC
j_call: TRBJ2-4
v_call: TRBV19
d_call: -
clone_size: -

cdr3_aa: CASSAQGFTEAFF
cdr3_nt: TGTGCCAGCAGCGCACAGGGATTCACTGAAGCTTTCTTT
j_call: TRBJ1-1
v_call: TRBV14
d_call: -
clone_size: -

cdr3_aa: CASSLATSGGYEQYF
cdr3_nt: TGTGCCAGCAGCTTGGCCACTAGCGGGGGCTACGAGCAGTACTTC
j_call: TRBJ2-7
v_call: TRBV5-4
d_call: TRBD2
clone_size: -

cdr3_aa: CASSIRQGGDTQYF
cdr3_nt: TGTGCCAGTAGTATACGCCAAGGGGGGGATACGCAGTATTTT
j_call: TRBJ2-3
v_call: TRBV19
d_call: -
clone_size: -

cdr3_aa: CASSYEGTSYGYTF
cdr3_nt: TGTGCCAGCAGTTACGAGGGTACCTCCTATGGCTACACCTTC
j_call: TRBJ1-2
v_call: TRBV6-6
d_call: -
clone_size: few

cdr3_aa: CASSYSHHQPQHF
cdr3_nt: TGTGCCAGCAGTTACTCCCATCATCAGCCCCAGCATTTT
j_call: TRBJ1-5
v_call: TRBV6-5
d_call: -
clone_size: -

cdr3_aa: CASSCHEQYF
cdr3_nt: TGTGCCAGCAGTTGCCACGAGCAGTACTTC
j_call: TRBJ2-7
v_call: TRBV27
d_call: -
clone_size: few

cdr3_aa: CSVGADRGRGYTF
cdr3_nt: TGCAGCGTTGGGGCCGACAGGGGCCGAGGCTACACCTTC
j_call: TRBJ1-2
v_call: TRBV29-1
d_call: TRBD1
clone_size: -

cdr3_aa: CASSANSPGLEQFF
cdr3_nt: TGTGCCAGCAGTGCCAATTCACCGGGACTAGAGCAGTTCTTC
j_call: TRBJ2-1
v_call: TRBV6-4
d_call: TRBD2
clone_size: few

cdr3_aa: CASRRTMNTEAFF
cdr3_nt: TGTGCCAGTAGACGGACGATGAACACTGAAGCTTTCTTT
j_call: TRBJ1-1
v_call: TRBV19
d_call: -
clone_size: -

cdr3_aa: CASSPGETQYF
cdr3_nt: TGTGCCAGCTCACCGGGGGAGACCCAGTACTTC
j_call: TRBJ2-5
v_call: TRBV18
d_call: -
clone_size: -

cdr3_aa: CATSPPSGANVLTF
cdr3_nt: TGTGCCACCAGCCCCCCGTCGGGGGCCAACGTCCTGACTTTC
j_call: TRBJ2-6
v_call: TRBV15
d_call: -
clone_size: once

cdr3_aa: CATSRGGRTYEQYF
cdr3_nt: TGTGCCACCAGCAGAGGCGGGCGGACCTACGAGCAGTACTTC
j_call: TRBJ2-7
v_call: TRBV15
d_call: -
clone_size: once

cdr3_aa: CASSLVRGGDTEAFF
cdr3_nt: TGCGCCAGCAGCTTGGTGCGGGGGGGAGACACTGAAGCTTTCTTT
j_call: TRBJ1-1
v_call: TRBV5-1
d_call: -
clone_size: -

cdr3_aa: CASSISSGTAEKLFF
cdr3_nt: TGTGCCAGTAGTATAAGCTCCGGGACAGCTGAAAAACTGTTTTTT
j_call: TRBJ1-4
v_call: TRBV19
d_call: TRBD1
clone_size: -

cdr3_aa: CASRPGGLRTEAFF
cdr3_nt: TGTGCCAGCAGGCCGGGAGGGTTGAGGACTGAAGCTTTCTTT
j_call: TRBJ1-1
v_call: TRBV11-2
d_call: -
clone_size: -

cdr3_aa: CSAKGQGAGNTIYF
cdr3_nt: TGCAGCGCTAAGGGACAGGGAGCTGGAAACACCATATATTTT
j_call: TRBJ1-3
v_call: TRBV29-1
d_call: TRBD1
clone_size: -

cdr3_aa: CASSIDSTDTQYF
cdr3_nt: TGTGCCAGCTCAATAGACAGCACAGATACGCAGTATTTT
j_call: TRBJ2-3
v_call: TRBV18
d_call: -
clone_size: -

cdr3_aa: CSVGGGQDTQYF
cdr3_nt: TGCAGCGTTGGGGGGGGCCAGGATACGCAGTATTTT
j_call: TRBJ2-3
v_call: TRBV29-1
d_call: -
clone_size: -